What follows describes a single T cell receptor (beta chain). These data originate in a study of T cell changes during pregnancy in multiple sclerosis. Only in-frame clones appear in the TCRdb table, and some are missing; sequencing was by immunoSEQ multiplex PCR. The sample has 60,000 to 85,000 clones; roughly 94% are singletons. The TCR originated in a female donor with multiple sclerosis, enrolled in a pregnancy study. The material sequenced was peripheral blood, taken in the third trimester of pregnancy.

In DNA, the CDR3 is TGTGCCAGCAGCGTAGAGACTAGCGCCTACAATGAGCAGTTCTTC. This translates into CASSVETSAYNEQFF. The chain recombines TRBV9 with TRBJ2-1; 8 nucleotides agree with TRBD2. Trimming cost V 0 bases and J 2 bases; bases outside gene matches: 1. Germline V CDR1 and CDR2: SGDLS, YYNGEE. The CDR3 has 15 amino acids.